This T cell receptor (beta chain) was identified in a study of T cells in Graves' hyperthyroidism and ophthalmopathy. Germline CDR1 reads LGHDT; CDR2 reads YNNKEL (reference sequence). The V gene lost 2 bases and the J gene lost 4 bases, with 17 bases spanning the gap. This CDR3 spans 17 amino acids. Subjects aged 18 to 65 presented with newly diagnosed hyperthyroidism of less than 2 months' duration. Diagnoses were made from clinical symptoms, serum measures (thyroxine and TRAb), thyroid ultrasound and orbital computed tomography. Regions amplified from RNA transcripts were the TCR beta CDR3 regions. Using the HTBI primer set, a first-round RT-PCR was run on the TCR CDR3. TCRdb re-called the multiplex PCR reads with MiXCR, one entry per CDR3 protein. The sample contains around 380,000 distinct CDR3 sequences, 13% of which appear only once. This clonotype has only a few counts. No antigen is known for it.

Study-wide points: Most thyroid clonotypes with frequency above 0.001 were detected in blood. Researchers report that a 13 V-J model separated ophthalmopathy from stable hyperthyroidism.

This chain links TRBV3-1 with TRBJ2-2; a weak D match, TRBD1 (5 bases). The source of this sequence is a man aged 25-45 years with Graves' hyperthyroidism that later progressed to Graves' ophthalmopathy. Sequenced material: blood. The CDR3 spells CASSQTGMGTGTGELFF. CDR3 coding DNA: TGTGCCAGCAGCCAAACCGGTATGGGCACAGGCACCGGGGAGCTGTTTTTT.